Listed here are 20 T cell receptor beta chains from one sample, sequenced in a study of shared clonotypes between healthy human individuals. Produced via immunoSEQ multiplex PCR; TCRdb's table is partial and in-frame only. The table lists about 2.1 million clones, roughly 91% of them singletons. CD45RO-negative CD8 cells positively selected for CCR7 made up the naive population, which excluded terminally differentiated effector memory CD45RA+ cells. Material for sequencing was naive CD8+ T cells from PBMCs. The receptors were gathered from a man between 18 and 35 years old in good health. Some clones in this sample may be carry-over from other donors' samples.

This chain connects TRBV4-1 to TRBJ1-5, with unresolved D. CDR1 is MGHRA and CDR2 is YSYEKL in the germline V gene. V lost 1 base and J 3 bases, leaving 13 bases between the germline ends. The CDR3 length is 16 residues. The CDR3 DNA reads as TGCGCCAGCAGCCAAGTAATTTCCAGGCCCAATCAGCCCCAGCATTTT. Its translation is CASSQVISRPNQPQHF.

The chain joins TRBV27 to TRBJ2-5; D gene unclear. The CDR3 length is 14 residues. CDR1 and CDR2 from the germline V gene are MNHEY and SMNVEV (reference sequence). Trimming shortened V by 6 bases and J by 4 bases, and 15 bases separated the two germline ends. The CDR3 spells CASSPDGFGETQYF. The CDR3 nucleotides read TGTGCCAGCAGCCCGGACGGGTTCGGAGAGACCCAGTACTTC.

The chain combines TRBV14 with TRBJ1-1; D gene ambiguous. CDR3 length: 15 residues. Trimming removed 4 bases from V and 4 bases from J, with 16 bases in between. Per germline, CDR1 SGHDN and CDR2 FVKESK. This CDR3 is CASSPRGEGVTEAFF. The CDR3 DNA sequence: TGTGCCAGCAGCCCTCGCGGGGAAGGAGTCACTGAAGCTTTCTTT.

The chain carries TRBV6-1 and TRBJ2-1; D gene uncertain. This CDR3 has 12 amino acids. V shed 7 bases and J shed 2 bases, with 6 bases lying between them. Germline CDR1 and CDR2: MNHNS and SASEGT. CDR3 in DNA: TGTGCCAGCATGCGAACCTACAATGAGCAGTTCTTC. Encoded protein: CASMRTYNEQFF.

Points on this clone: At the DNA level, this CDR3 is encoded by other sequences in the same sample as well. The CDR3 is CASSLYNEQFF. CDR3 DNA: TGTGCCAGCAGCCTGTACAATGAGCAGTTCTTC. The chain employs TRBV27 and TRBJ2-1; D remains ambiguous. From germline, CDR1 is MNHEY and CDR2 SMNVEV (reference sequence). The V and J ends lost 6 bases and 4 bases respectively, with 4 bases between them. This CDR3 has 11 amino acids.

V is TRBV5-1 and J is TRBJ2-5; D is undetermined. The germline CDR1 and CDR2 sequences are SGHRS and YFSETQ. V was trimmed by 0 bases and J by 5 bases, leaving 8 bases between them. The CDR3 loop spans 13 amino acids. DNA for the CDR3: TGCGCCAGCAGCTTGGTCATGTCCGAGACCCAGTACTTC. Translation gives CASSLVMSETQYF.

The J gene is TRBJ2-7, the V gene TRBV27, with D tentatively TRBD1 (9 bases). The length of the CDR3 is 19 residues. The germline V gene has CDR1 MNHEY and CDR2 SMNVEV (reference sequence). Trimming took off 2 bases at V and 2 bases at J, with 25 bases between the two ends. CDR3 region: CASSLRGTGSLAVTYEQYF. CDR3 sequence (DNA): TGTGCCAGCAGTTTAAGGGGGACAGGGTCACTAGCGGTTACCTACGAGCAGTACTTC.

For this clone: Other DNA sequences within the sample encode an identical CDR3. The V call is TRBV30, the J call TRBJ2-7; 9 nucleotides match TRBD1. The V gene's germline CDR1 is GTSNPN and CDR2 SVGIG (reference sequence). The CDR3 has 14 amino acids. The ends lost 0 bases at V and 3 bases at J; junction bases unmatched: 3. CDR3 loop: CAWSVGTGIYEQYF. CDR3 in DNA: TGTGCCTGGAGTGTTGGGACAGGGATCTACGAGCAGTACTTC.

The chain is built from TRBV10-2 and TRBJ2-3; no definite D call. Looked up from germline, CDR1 is WSHSY and CDR2 is SAAADI. This CDR3 is built from 10 residues. The V and J ends lost 8 bases and 6 bases respectively, with 6 bases between them. The CDR3 sequence is CASSSDTQYF. The CDR3 DNA is TGCGCCAGCTCGTCGGATACGCAGTATTTT.

DNA of the CDR3: TGTGCCAGCAGCTTAGACCGGGCTAGCGGGAGCGGGAACACCGGGGAGCTGTTTTTT. Protein sequence: CASSLDRASGSGNTGELFF. The J gene is TRBJ2-2, the V gene TRBV11-2; 10 bases are shared with TRBD2. Germline V gene sequence: CDR1 SGHAT, CDR2 FQNNGV. Trimming at V came to 0 bases and at J to 1 base, leaving 8 bases not matched to a gene. This CDR3 has 19 residues. The whole variable domain, filled in from reference TRBV11-2 and TRBJ2-2, reads EAGVAQSPRYKIIEKRQSVAFWCNPISGHATLYWYQQILGQGPKLLIQFQNNGVVDDSQLPKDRFSAERLKGVDSTLKIQPAKLEDSAVYLCASSLDRASGSGNTGELFFGEGSRLTVL.

The chain's CDR3 is CASRSHGVLANNEQFF. The CDR3 bases are TGTGCCAGCAGATCCCACGGAGTCTTAGCCAACAATGAGCAGTTCTTC. The chain uses TRBV7-9 and TRBJ2-1; no clear D gene. Per the germline V gene, CDR1 is SEHNR and CDR2 is FQNEAQ (reference sequence). Trimming pared 6 bases from V and 5 bases from J, leaving 20 bases between. CDR3 length: 16 amino acids.

The chain couples TRBV30 to TRBJ1-2; possibly TRBD1 for D (5 bases). CDR1 and CDR2 from the germline V gene are GTSNPN and SVGIG (reference sequence). This CDR3 has 12 amino acids. The V gene lost 0 bases and the J gene lost 3 bases, with 5 bases spanning the gap. DNA of the CDR3: TGTGCCTGGAGTGTAGGGGACTATGGCTACACCTTC. This translates into CAWSVGDYGYTF.

The CDR3 region has the DNA TGTGCCAGCAGCTTAGAGGGGGTATTCTCCTACGAGCAGTACTTC. Residues: CASSLEGVFSYEQYF. V usage is TRBV7-9 and J usage is TRBJ2-7, with D maybe TRBD1 (6 bases). The V gene lost 1 base and the J gene lost 0 bases, with 10 bases spanning the gap. Germline V lookup: CDR1 SEHNR, CDR2 FQNEAQ (reference sequence). The CDR3 consists of 15 residues.

V and J are TRBV6-1 and TRBJ2-3; 9 bases line up with TRBD2. V lost 7 bases and J lost 0; bases outside the gene matches: 5. Germline CDR1 MNHNS, CDR2 SASEGT. The CDR3 has 15 amino acids. The CDR3 is CASIAGGPSTDTQYF. The CDR3 DNA sequence: TGTGCCAGCATTGCGGGAGGGCCGAGCACAGATACGCAGTATTTT.

This chain joins TRBV5-1 and TRBJ2-7, with a weak D call TRBD1 (5 bases). V was trimmed by 0 bases and J by 0 bases, leaving 10 bases between them. CDR1 and CDR2 from the germline V gene are SGHRS and YFSETQ. The CDR3 totals 15 residues. The CDR3 DNA reads as TGCGCCAGCAGCTTGGAGGGGTCGAGCTCCTACGAGCAGTACTTC. Translating it yields CASSLEGSSSYEQYF.

This clone was recorded only once. This chain joins TRBV9 and TRBJ2-2, with TRBD1 identical over 9 bases. CDR3 length: 17 residues. Losses at the gene ends were 1 base for V and 2 bases for J; bases not matched to a gene: 6. Germline CDR1 reads SGDLS; CDR2 reads YYNGEE. The CDR3 sequence: CASSVSLDRGNTGELFF. CDR3 DNA sequence: TGTGCCAGCAGCGTATCCCTGGACAGGGGTAACACCGGGGAGCTGTTTTTT.

The CDR3 here is CASSEGTRDYEQYF. The DNA for the CDR3 is TGTGCCAGCAGCGAGGGGACTAGGGACTACGAGCAGTACTTC. This chain uses TRBV9 with TRBJ2-7, with 8 bases aligning to TRBD2. The CDR3 has 14 amino acids. The V and J ends lost 3 bases and 3 bases, in that order; junction bases with no gene match: 5. The germline CDR1 and CDR2 sequences are SGDLS and YYNGEE.

V gene TRBV27 combines with J gene TRBJ2-7; 9 bases line up with TRBD1. In germline, CDR1 is MNHEY, CDR2 SMNVEV (reference sequence). This CDR3 has 13 amino acids. Trimming cost V 6 bases and J 5 bases; bases outside gene matches: 5. The DNA for the CDR3 is TGTGCCAGCAGCGACAGGGGGAGGAACGAGCAGTACTTC. It is translated as CASSDRGRNEQYF.

The rearrangement joins TRBV5-6 to TRBJ2-7; perhaps TRBD2 as D (5 bases). Germline loops: CDR1 SGHDT, CDR2 YYEEEE. The V end lost 0 bases, the J end lost 4 bases, and 17 bases lay between the germline ends. The length of the CDR3 is 16 residues. The DNA of the CDR3 is TGTGCCAGCAGCTTGGCCGGGGTCGAGAGGACTTACGAGCAGTACTTC. Encoded protein: CASSLAGVERTYEQYF.

Comments on this clone: Other DNA sequences of this sample code for an identical CDR3. The chain couples TRBV9 to TRBJ2-1, with TRBD2 matching over 7 bases. V was pared by 4 bases and J by 1 base, with 2 bases of the junction left unmatched. The V gene's germline CDR1 is SGDLS and CDR2 YYNGEE. This CDR3 has 14 residues. DNA of the CDR3: TGTGCCAGCAGCCCCGGGGGGTCCTACAATGAGCAGTTCTTC. Translation: CASSPGGSYNEQFF.